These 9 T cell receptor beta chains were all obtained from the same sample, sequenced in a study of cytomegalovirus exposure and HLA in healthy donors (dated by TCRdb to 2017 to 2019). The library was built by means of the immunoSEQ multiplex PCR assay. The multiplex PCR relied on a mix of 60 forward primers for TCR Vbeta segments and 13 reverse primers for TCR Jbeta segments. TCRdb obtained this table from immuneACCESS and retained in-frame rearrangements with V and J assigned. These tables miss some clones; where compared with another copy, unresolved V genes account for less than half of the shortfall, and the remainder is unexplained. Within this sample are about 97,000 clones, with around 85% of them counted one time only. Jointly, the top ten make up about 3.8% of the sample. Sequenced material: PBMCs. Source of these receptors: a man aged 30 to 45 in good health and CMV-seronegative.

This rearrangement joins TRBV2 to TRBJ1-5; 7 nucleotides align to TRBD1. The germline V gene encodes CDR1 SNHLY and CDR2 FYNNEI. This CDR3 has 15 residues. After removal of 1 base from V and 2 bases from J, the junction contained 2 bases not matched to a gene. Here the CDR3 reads CASSEEGAGNQPQHF. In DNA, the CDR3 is TGTGCCAGCAGTGAAGAGGGGGCGGGCAATCAGCCCCAGCATTTT.

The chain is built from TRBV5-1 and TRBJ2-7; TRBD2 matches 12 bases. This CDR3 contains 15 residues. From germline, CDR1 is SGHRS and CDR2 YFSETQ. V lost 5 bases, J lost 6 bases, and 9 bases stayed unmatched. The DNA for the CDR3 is TGCGCCAGCAGTCTAGCGGGGGGGATATCGGGCGAGCAGTACTTC. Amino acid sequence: CASSLAGGISGEQYF.

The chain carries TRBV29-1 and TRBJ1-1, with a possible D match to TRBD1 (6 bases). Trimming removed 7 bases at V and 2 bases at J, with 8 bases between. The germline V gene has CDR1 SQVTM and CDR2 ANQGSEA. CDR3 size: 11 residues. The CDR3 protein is CSGGLNTEAFF. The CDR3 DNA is TGCAGCGGGGGGCTTAACACTGAAGCTTTCTTT.

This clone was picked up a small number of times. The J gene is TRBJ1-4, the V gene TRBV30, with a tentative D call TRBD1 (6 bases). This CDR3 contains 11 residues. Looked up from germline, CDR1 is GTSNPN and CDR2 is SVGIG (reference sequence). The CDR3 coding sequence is TGTCAAGGACAGCTTAATGAAAAACTGTTTTTT. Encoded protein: CQGQLNEKLFF.

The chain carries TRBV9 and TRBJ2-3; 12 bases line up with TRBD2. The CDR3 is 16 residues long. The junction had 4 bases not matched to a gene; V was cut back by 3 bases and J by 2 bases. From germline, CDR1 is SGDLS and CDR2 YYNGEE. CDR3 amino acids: CASSATSGRFTDTQYF. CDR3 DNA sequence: TGTGCCAGCAGCGCTACTAGCGGGAGGTTCACAGATACGCAGTATTTT.

CDR3 bases: TGTGCCAGCAGTGATAGGGGGAGGGGTGCAGAGACCCAGTACTTC. Translated, it gives CASSDRGRGAETQYF. V gene TRBV2 combines with J gene TRBJ2-5; D perhaps matches TRBD2 (7 bases). Germline CDR1 SNHLY, CDR2 FYNNEI. Trimming cost V 3 bases and J 4 bases, with 15 bases left between them. The CDR3 runs 15 residues.

This chain's CDR3 is CASSDGTGGLNNEQFF. For the CDR3, the DNA is TGTGCCAGCAGCGATGGGACAGGGGGATTAAATAATGAGCAGTTCTTC. The V call is TRBV9, the J call TRBJ2-1; 11 positions match TRBD1. Germline CDR1 reads SGDLS; CDR2 reads YYNGEE. The trim removed 3 bases at V and 7 bases at J, leaving 9 bases unmatched. The length of the CDR3 is 16 residues.

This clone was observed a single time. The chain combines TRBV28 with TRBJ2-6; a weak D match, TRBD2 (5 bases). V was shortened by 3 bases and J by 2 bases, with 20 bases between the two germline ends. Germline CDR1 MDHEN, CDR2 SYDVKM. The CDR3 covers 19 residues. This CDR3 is CASSFSRTMTGAGANVLTF. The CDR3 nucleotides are TGTGCCAGCAGTTTTAGCAGGACCATGACCGGGGCTGGGGCCAACGTCCTGACTTTC.

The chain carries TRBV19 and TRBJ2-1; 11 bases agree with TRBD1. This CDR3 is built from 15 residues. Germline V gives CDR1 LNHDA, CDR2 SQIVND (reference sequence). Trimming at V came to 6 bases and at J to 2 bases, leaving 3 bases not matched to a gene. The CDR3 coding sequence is TGTGCCAGTAGCCGGACAGGGGGCACCTACAATGAGCAGTTCTTC. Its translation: CASSRTGGTYNEQFF. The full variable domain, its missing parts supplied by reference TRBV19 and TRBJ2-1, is DGGITQSPKYLFRKEGQNVTLSCEQNLNHDAMYWYRQDPGQGLRLIYYSQIVNDFQKGDIAEGYSVSREKKESFPLTVTSAQKNPTAFYLCASSRTGGTYNEQFFGPGTRLTVL.